Presented here are 11 T cell receptor beta chains from one specimen sequenced in a study of Ad26.COV2.S vaccination and SARS-CoV-2 variants. Libraries were prepared by immunoSEQ multiplex PCR; TCRdb keeps only in-frame clonotypes and omits some of them. The data hold around 350,000 clones, with just over 90% observed a single time. The sequences come from peripheral blood, collected after recovery from COVID-19. The source of these receptors is a human donor who had recovered from COVID-19.

This clone was counted once. The chain links TRBV5-5 to TRBJ2-1, with 7 bases matching TRBD1. Germline values: CDR1 SGHKS, CDR2 YYEKEE (reference sequence). This CDR3 is built from 14 residues. V shed 3 bases, J shed 0 bases, and the junction held 0 bases outside the gene matches. CDR3 bases: TGTGCCAGCAGCTGGGACAGCTCCTACAATGAGCAGTTCTTC. Translating gives CASSWDSSYNEQFF.

V usage is TRBV6-2 or TRBV6-3 and J usage is TRBJ2-7; D is ambiguous. This CDR3 region has 13 residues. Germline lookup yields CDR1 MNHEY and CDR2 SVGEGT. The V end was cut by 3 bases, the J end by 2 bases, with 8 bases between. CDR3: CASSYALAYEQYF. CDR3 DNA sequence: TGTGCCAGCAGTTATGCGCTAGCCTACGAGCAGTACTTC.

The V and J genes are TRBV7-2 and TRBJ1-2; D may be TRBD1 (5 bases). Per germline, CDR1 SGHTA and CDR2 FQGNSA. The CDR3 is 13 amino acids. The V end was cut by 2 bases, the J end by 6 bases, with 10 bases between. The CDR3 nucleotides are TGTGCCAGCAGCTTAACAGGAGAAGATGGCTACACCTTC. It yields the protein CASSLTGEDGYTF.

The V call is TRBV7-9, the J call TRBJ1-2, with D perhaps matching TRBD1 (6 bases). The CDR3 spans 16 residues. V lost 4 bases and J 2 bases, leaving 17 bases between the germline ends. Germline CDR1 SEHNR, CDR2 FQNEAQ (reference sequence). The DNA of the CDR3 is TGTGCCAGCAGCTCGGGGGCCCCTTCTATAAACTATGGCTACACCTTC. Residues: CASSSGAPSINYGYTF.

The chain employs TRBV4-3 and TRBJ2-7; no firm D call. There are 14 residues in the CDR3. The V end was cut by 2 bases, the J end by 2 bases, with 10 bases between. Germline values: CDR1 LGHNA, CDR2 YSLEER. The CDR3 reads CASSQFQGTYEQYF. The CDR3 region has the DNA TGCGCCAGCAGCCAATTCCAAGGTACCTACGAGCAGTACTTC.

This clone was seen just once. CDR3 nucleotide sequence: TGTGCCAGCAGTGATACTTTGGACAGGACCCATGAGCAGTTCTTC. This codes for CASSDTLDRTHEQFF. This rearrangement joins TRBV25-1 to TRBJ2-1, with TRBD1 matching 7 bases. From germline, CDR1 is MGHDK and CDR2 SYGVNS. The CDR3 consists of 15 residues. With V trimmed by 3 bases and J by 8 bases, 10 bases remained unmatched.

The rearrangement uses TRBV12-3 or TRBV12-4 and TRBJ2-7, with 9 positions matching TRBD1. This CDR3 has 13 residues. The trim removed 7 bases at V and 6 bases at J, leaving 7 bases unmatched. Here the CDR3 reads CASTGQGSIEQYF. In DNA form, the CDR3 reads TGTGCCAGCACTGGACAGGGGAGCATCGAGCAGTACTTC.

J is TRBJ2-2 and V is TRBV6-5; D uncertain. With 4 bases removed from V and 6 bases from J, the gap between germline ends came to 12 bases. The V gene's germline CDR1 is MNHEY and CDR2 SVGAGI. This CDR3 region has 14 residues. The CDR3 region has the DNA TGTGCCAGCAGTTCCCTCGGACGGGCCGGGGAGCTGTTTTTT. Protein product: CASSSLGRAGELFF.

The chain has TRBV10-2 and TRBJ1-1; D perhaps matches TRBD1 (5 bases). The CDR3 has 15 amino acids. Germline loops: CDR1 WSHSY, CDR2 SAAADI. V was trimmed by 1 base and J by 1 base, leaving 10 bases between them. CDR3 DNA: TGCGCCAGCAGTGAGTTGCCAGGGAGGAACACTGAAGCTTTCTTT. Protein: CASSELPGRNTEAFF.

V and J are TRBV5-4 and TRBJ1-4; no clear D. Germline V CDR1 and CDR2: SGHNT, YYREEE (reference sequence). The CDR3 extends over 13 amino acids. Trimming removed 0 bases at V and 8 bases at J, with 8 bases between. The CDR3 DNA is TGTGCCAGCAGCTTGGAGATGAGGGAAAAACTGTTTTTT. Its translation is CASSLEMREKLFF.

The rearrangement joins TRBV7-2 to TRBJ1-5, with a weak D call TRBD1 (6 bases). The V gene lost 5 bases and the J gene lost 4 bases, with 12 bases spanning the gap. Germline V CDR1 and CDR2: SGHTA, FQGNSA. The CDR3 runs to 14 residues. The chain's CDR3 is CASSLLQGNQPQHF. As DNA, the CDR3 is TGTGCCAGCAGCCTACTACAGGGTAATCAGCCCCAGCATTTT.